This note documents a single T cell receptor (beta chain) sequence. It lacks a known antigen. The sample holds no much larger clone one base away, and base qualities are not on file. Trimming removed 6 bases from V and 6 bases from J, leaving 8 bases between the germline ends. The CDR3, from cysteine to phenylalanine, totals 11 residues. CDR3 DNA only is kept here, 33 bases in frame from base 1. As encoded in the germline V gene, CDR1 is MNHEY while CDR2 is SVGAGI. The CDR3 regions of human TCRbeta chains were subjected to immunosequencing. The original pipeline was this. TCRs in the repertoires were compared against a reference library of SARS-CoV-2-specific TCRs that had been generated with the MIRA antigen-specificity platform. Breadth was defined as the fraction of unique TCRs that were SARS-CoV-2-associated, and depth was defined as the fraction of total T cells that were SARS-CoV-2-associated. Using the MIRA data, each spike-specific TCR was assigned both to the spike region to which the TCR was reactive and to a CD4 or CD8 class. Log10-transformed breadth and depth values were compared by one-way ANOVA with Sidak's multiple comparisons tests. Here the immuneACCESS table is served through TCRdb, limited to in-frame sequences with V and J called. Missing clones are a known gap in these copies; in checked studies unresolved V genes cover under half, and the rest lacks a known reason. For V, J and clone size, that table is used; D and trimming come from the DNA. A total of some 50,000 clones appear in this sample, around 80% of them only once. Clones ranked in the top ten supply about 20% of the sample.

This record belongs to a study of T cell responses to AZD1222 COVID-19 vaccine (dated by TCRdb to the early 2020s). As for the study more broadly: A total of 233 trial participants underwent TCR sequencing, of whom under 220 had received two doses of AZD1222 and around 25 had received two doses of the MenACWY control vaccine. Enrollment into the trials was organized by age into subgroups of 18-55, 56-69 and 70-plus years, and those subgroups contained approximately 160, 26 and 62 TCR-sequenced participants, respectively. Broader findings and caveats from the paper: Spike-specific TCR breadth and depth rose significantly after two AZD1222 doses compared with day 0 and with MenACWY recipients. Participants were mostly white British and included more females than males, and it was suggested by the authors that clonal diversity may have been underestimated. Nearly half of unique spike-specific TCRs reportedly recognized epitopes outside regions mutated in the B.1.351 and B.1.1.7 variants. No day 14 peak-response samples were available, so repertoires were characterized only after the peak T cell response. Conclusions about previously exposed vaccinees were limited because only a handful of AZD1222 recipients were SARS-CoV-2 seropositive at baseline. The 56-69-year group was small, and its depth increase did not reach significance, likely because of low power. The vaccine-associated CD4 TCRs covered the entire spike protein, and the dominant responses fell in regions 160-218 and 743-854.

The sample's time point label, decoded: baseline before first vaccination. In the paper's terms, the treatment or condition label means: meningococcal conjugate vaccine given as trial control. Samples from vaccinated people were obtained from the UK trials COV001 and COV002, which included a single-blind randomized controlled phase 2/3 trial of AZD1222 (ChAdOx1 nCoV-19) in healthy adults. For TCRbeta chain sequencing, PBMC samples from trial participants were taken at day 0 and at day 28 after the second dose. The TCR comes from an adult in good health. Sample: peripheral blood, taken on day 0 of MenACWY control vaccination. The chain is assembled from TRBV6-5 and TRBJ1-1; no confident D gene assignment can be made. The DNA sequence follows: TGTGCCAGCAGCCGCGGGGCTGAAGCTTTCTTT. The resulting protein is CASSRGAEAFF.